A selection of T cell receptor beta chains follows, all from one sample in a study of CD8 T cells in ankylosing spondylitis. MiXCR was run by TCRdb on the 5' RACE reads, yielding one entry per CDR3 protein. Here the sample spans roughly 300,000 distinct CDR3 sequences, less than 9.5% being singletons. Sequencing used blood, either unsorted or a sorted T cell fraction (not recorded which). These receptors were obtained from a male donor with ankylosing spondylitis. The CDR3 runs from the conserved cysteine through the conserved F or W. Fields, in order: V gene, D gene, clone size, J gene, CDR3 DNA, CDR3 protein. D genes are given only for firm matches. Only part of the rows carry a size: once, few, many, or a class if the clone is expanded.

v_call: TRBV5-1; d_call: TRBD1; clone_size: few; j_call: TRBJ2-5; cdr3_nt: TGCGCCAGCAGCCCTTCGGGACAGGGGGCTGAAGAGACCCAGTACTTC; cdr3_aa: CASSPSGQGAEETQYF
v_call: TRBV3-1; d_call: TRBD2; clone_size: .; j_call: TRBJ2-1; cdr3_nt: TGTGCCAGCAGTCACAATCTAGCGGGAGGGTACAATGAGCAGTTCTTC; cdr3_aa: CASSHNLAGGYNEQFF
v_call: TRBV5-1; d_call: .; clone_size: few; j_call: TRBJ2-1; cdr3_nt: TGCGCCACCCGGGACACCTGGAACAATGAGCAGTTCTTC; cdr3_aa: CATRDTWNNEQFF
v_call: TRBV5-1; d_call: .; clone_size: .; j_call: TRBJ2-2; cdr3_nt: TGCGCCAGCAGCAACACAGGGCTGAACACCGGGGAGCTGTTTTTT; cdr3_aa: CASSNTGLNTGELFF
v_call: TRBV5-1; d_call: .; clone_size: .; j_call: TRBJ2-3; cdr3_nt: TGCGCCAGCAGCTTGGGGGGTTCCCGGGATACGCAGTATTTT; cdr3_aa: CASSLGGSRDTQYF
v_call: TRBV12-3/TRBV12-4; d_call: .; clone_size: .; j_call: TRBJ2-7; cdr3_nt: TGTGCCAGCAACCCGGGCCTGGGCCGAGAGCAGTACTTC; cdr3_aa: CASNPGLGREQYF
v_call: TRBV9; d_call: .; clone_size: .; j_call: TRBJ1-4; cdr3_nt: TGTGCCAGCAGCGTAGCGGGGGGAACTGAAAAACTGTTTTTT; cdr3_aa: CASSVAGGTEKLFF
v_call: TRBV5-6; d_call: .; clone_size: .; j_call: TRBJ2-3; cdr3_nt: TGTGCCAGCAGCTTGCTTGGGACCTTTAGCACAGATACGCAGTATTTT; cdr3_aa: CASSLLGTFSTDTQYF
v_call: TRBV5-1; d_call: .; clone_size: .; j_call: TRBJ2-7; cdr3_nt: TGCGCCAGCAGCCCGAACCCCCGGCCCGAGCAGTACTTC; cdr3_aa: CASSPNPRPEQYF
v_call: TRBV2; d_call: TRBD1; clone_size: .; j_call: TRBJ1-2; cdr3_nt: TGTGCCAGCAGCCAGACAGGGACTCGGAGCTACACCTTC; cdr3_aa: CASSQTGTRSYTF
v_call: TRBV24-1; d_call: .; clone_size: .; j_call: TRBJ1-1; cdr3_nt: TGTGCCGTCCGCGCGGGGGACACTGAAGCTTTCTTT; cdr3_aa: CAVRAGDTEAFF
v_call: TRBV12-3/TRBV12-4; d_call: .; clone_size: .; j_call: TRBJ2-3; cdr3_nt: TGTGCCAGCAGTTTAAGGGCAGTTAGCACAGATACGCAGTATTTT; cdr3_aa: CASSLRAVSTDTQYF
v_call: TRBV3-1; d_call: TRBD2; clone_size: few; j_call: TRBJ2-1; cdr3_nt: TGTGCCAGCAGCCAAGGACTTCTAGCGGGAGGGCGTAATGAGCAGTTCTTC; cdr3_aa: CASSQGLLAGGRNEQFF
v_call: TRBV28; d_call: .; clone_size: few; j_call: TRBJ2-5; cdr3_nt: TGTGCCAGCAGTTCCCAGGTTACGCGGGAGACCCAGTACTTC; cdr3_aa: CASSSQVTRETQYF
v_call: TRBV20-1; d_call: .; clone_size: few; j_call: TRBJ1-2; cdr3_nt: TGCAGTGTAGTTGGGACAACCTATGGCTACACCTTC; cdr3_aa: CSVVGTTYGYTF
v_call: TRBV27; d_call: .; clone_size: .; j_call: TRBJ2-2; cdr3_nt: TGTGCCAGCAGTCCTAGGGCCGGCGGGGAGCTGTTTTTT; cdr3_aa: CASSPRAGGELFF
v_call: TRBV4-2; d_call: TRBD1; clone_size: many; j_call: TRBJ2-5; cdr3_nt: TGTGCCAGCAGCCAAGGAAAGGGACAGGGGCGCCAAGAGACCCAGTACTTC; cdr3_aa: CASSQGKGQGRQETQYF
v_call: TRBV19; d_call: TRBD1; clone_size: few; j_call: TRBJ2-5; cdr3_nt: TGTGCCAGTAGAGGACAGGTTTGGGAGACCCAGTACTTC; cdr3_aa: CASRGQVWETQYF
v_call: TRBV29-1; d_call: TRBD1; clone_size: few; j_call: TRBJ2-3; cdr3_nt: TGCAGCACCACACTCGGGACAGGGAATACAGATACGCAGTATTTT; cdr3_aa: CSTTLGTGNTDTQYF
v_call: TRBV7-9; d_call: .; clone_size: few; j_call: TRBJ2-1; cdr3_nt: TGTGCCAGCAGCTTCCCCCGGGACTACAATGAGCAGTTCTTC; cdr3_aa: CASSFPRDYNEQFF
v_call: TRBV29-1; d_call: .; clone_size: many; j_call: TRBJ2-7; cdr3_nt: TGCAGCGTTGAAGAGAACTCCTACGAGCAGTACTTC; cdr3_aa: CSVEENSYEQYF
v_call: TRBV28; d_call: .; clone_size: few; j_call: TRBJ2-2; cdr3_nt: TGTGCCAGCAGTATAATTAGTGCGAACACCGGGGAGCTGTTTTTT; cdr3_aa: CASSIISANTGELFF
v_call: TRBV28; d_call: .; clone_size: many; j_call: TRBJ1-1; cdr3_nt: TGTGCCAGCAGTTTAAGGTTACCGGAGATAACTGAAGCTTTCTTT; cdr3_aa: CASSLRLPEITEAFF
v_call: TRBV5-1; d_call: .; clone_size: few; j_call: TRBJ2-3; cdr3_nt: TGCGCCAGCAGCACGGGGGGAACAGGGTTCACAGATACGCAGTATTTT; cdr3_aa: CASSTGGTGFTDTQYF
v_call: TRBV3-1; d_call: .; clone_size: many; j_call: TRBJ1-5; cdr3_nt: TGTGCCAGCAGTCAGGGAGGTGTGGGGCAGGATCAGCCCCAGCATTTT; cdr3_aa: CASSQGGVGQDQPQHF
v_call: TRBV7-6; d_call: TRBD1; clone_size: .; j_call: TRBJ1-1; cdr3_nt: TGTGCCAGCAGCACCTCCGGGACAGGGATCACTGAAGCTTTCTTT; cdr3_aa: CASSTSGTGITEAFF
v_call: TRBV20-1; d_call: TRBD2; clone_size: many; j_call: TRBJ2-3; cdr3_nt: TGCAGTGCTATGGCTAGCGGTAGCACAGATACGCAGTATTTT; cdr3_aa: CSAMASGSTDTQYF
v_call: TRBV6-1; d_call: TRBD1; clone_size: .; j_call: TRBJ1-2; cdr3_nt: TGTGCCAGCAGCCCAACGACAGGGGATGACTATGGCTACACCTTC; cdr3_aa: CASSPTTGDDYGYTF
v_call: TRBV20-1; d_call: .; clone_size: few; j_call: TRBJ1-4; cdr3_nt: TGCAGTGCGTGGAGGAGTAATGAAAAACTGTTTTTT; cdr3_aa: CSAWRSNEKLFF
v_call: TRBV9; d_call: .; clone_size: few; j_call: TRBJ2-1; cdr3_nt: TGTGCCAGCAGCGTCTCAGGGGTGGGTGAGCAGTTCTTC; cdr3_aa: CASSVSGVGEQFF
v_call: TRBV12-3/TRBV12-4; d_call: .; clone_size: few; j_call: TRBJ2-2; cdr3_nt: TGTGCCAGTTGCAGGGCGGTCACCGGGGAGCTGTTTTTT; cdr3_aa: CASCRAVTGELFF
v_call: TRBV20-1; d_call: .; clone_size: few; j_call: TRBJ1-2; cdr3_nt: TGCAGTGCTAGAGAGGTCAAGGGGCACTATGGCTACACCTTC; cdr3_aa: CSAREVKGHYGYTF
v_call: TRBV3-1; d_call: .; clone_size: .; j_call: TRBJ2-7; cdr3_nt: TGTGCCAGCAGCCAAGAGGACTGGAAGACCTACGAGCAGTACTTC; cdr3_aa: CASSQEDWKTYEQYF
v_call: TRBV6-1; d_call: .; clone_size: few; j_call: TRBJ1-1; cdr3_nt: TGTGCCAGCAGCCGACTAGGGCGAAACACTGAAGCTTTCTTT; cdr3_aa: CASSRLGRNTEAFF
v_call: TRBV5-1; d_call: .; clone_size: few; j_call: TRBJ2-7; cdr3_nt: TGCGCCAGCACCCGCATTGGCGGCCCCTACGAGCAGTACTTC; cdr3_aa: CASTRIGGPYEQYF
v_call: TRBV5-1; d_call: .; clone_size: .; j_call: TRBJ2-2; cdr3_nt: TGCGCCAGCAGTCCACAGACGAACACCGGGGAGCTGTTTTTT; cdr3_aa: CASSPQTNTGELFF
v_call: TRBV20-1; d_call: TRBD1; clone_size: many; j_call: TRBJ2-3; cdr3_nt: TGCAGTGCTGACAGGGTCGGGACAGATACGCAGTATTTT; cdr3_aa: CSADRVGTDTQYF
v_call: TRBV27; d_call: TRBD1; clone_size: few; j_call: TRBJ2-7; cdr3_nt: TGTGCCAGCAGGCCACAGGGGGGAGACTCCTACGAGCAGTACTTC; cdr3_aa: CASRPQGGDSYEQYF
v_call: TRBV5-1; d_call: .; clone_size: .; j_call: TRBJ2-6; cdr3_nt: TGCGCCAGCAGCTCGACCAGGGGTACTGGGGCCAACGTCCTGACTTTC; cdr3_aa: CASSSTRGTGANVLTF
v_call: TRBV3-1; d_call: TRBD2; clone_size: few; j_call: TRBJ2-3; cdr3_nt: TGTGCCAGCAGCCACTCGACTAGCGGATACACAGATACGCAGTATTTT; cdr3_aa: CASSHSTSGYTDTQYF
v_call: TRBV20-1; d_call: TRBD1; clone_size: .; j_call: TRBJ1-2; cdr3_nt: TGCAGTGCTGCACACCGGGACAGGGGGCGAGTCTATGGCTACACCTTC; cdr3_aa: CSAAHRDRGRVYGYTF
v_call: TRBV11-2; d_call: TRBD2; clone_size: .; j_call: TRBJ2-5; cdr3_nt: TGTGCCAGCAGCTCCTGGACTAGCGGGAGGGCCTGGGAGACCCAGTACTTC; cdr3_aa: CASSSWTSGRAWETQYF
v_call: TRBV7-2; d_call: .; clone_size: few; j_call: TRBJ2-1; cdr3_nt: TGTGCCAGCAATCAGCGGTCCTACAATGAGCAGTTCTTC; cdr3_aa: CASNQRSYNEQFF
v_call: TRBV6-1; d_call: .; clone_size: few; j_call: TRBJ1-6; cdr3_nt: TGTGCCAGCAGCCCCTCTCCAAGGCGGAGCTCCTATAATTCACCCCTCCACTTT; cdr3_aa: CASSPSPRRSSYNSPLHF
v_call: TRBV12-3/TRBV12-4; d_call: TRBD2; clone_size: many; j_call: TRBJ2-2; cdr3_nt: TGTGCCAGCAGTTTTAGCGGGAGTAGCACCGGGGAGCTGTTTTTT; cdr3_aa: CASSFSGSSTGELFF
v_call: TRBV5-6; d_call: TRBD1; clone_size: few; j_call: TRBJ1-1; cdr3_nt: TGTGCCAGCAGCTTGGCCTGGCAGGGGGCTGAAGCTTTCTTT; cdr3_aa: CASSLAWQGAEAFF
v_call: TRBV12-3/TRBV12-4; d_call: .; clone_size: many; j_call: TRBJ1-5; cdr3_nt: TGTGCCAGCAGTTTTGGGCAGGGAGGCAATCAGCCCCAGCATTTT; cdr3_aa: CASSFGQGGNQPQHF
v_call: TRBV5-1; d_call: .; clone_size: many; j_call: TRBJ2-7; cdr3_nt: TGCGCCAGCAGAGGACAGAGCTCCTACGAGCAGTACTTC; cdr3_aa: CASRGQSSYEQYF
v_call: TRBV9; d_call: TRBD2; clone_size: many; j_call: TRBJ2-7; cdr3_nt: TGTGCCAGCAGCTCAGGACCTCGCGGGAGTTTCGAGCAGTACTTC; cdr3_aa: CASSSGPRGSFEQYF
v_call: TRBV7-7; d_call: TRBD2; clone_size: .; j_call: TRBJ2-5; cdr3_nt: TGTGCTAGCAGCTTAGCCTCTACTAGCGGGAGGGAGACCCAGTACTTC; cdr3_aa: CASSLASTSGRETQYF
v_call: TRBV20-1; d_call: TRBD2; clone_size: .; j_call: TRBJ2-1; cdr3_nt: TGCAGTGCTCCAACTAGCGGGAGGGCCAATGAGCAGTTCTTC; cdr3_aa: CSAPTSGRANEQFF
v_call: TRBV2; d_call: .; clone_size: few; j_call: TRBJ2-4; cdr3_nt: TGTGCCAGCAACCCGGACGGTCCCACGCAGTACTTC; cdr3_aa: CASNPDGPTQYF
v_call: TRBV5-1; d_call: TRBD1; clone_size: .; j_call: TRBJ2-7; cdr3_nt: TGCGCCAGCAGCTTGGCCCGGGACAGCTACGAGCAGTACTTC; cdr3_aa: CASSLARDSYEQYF